Presented here are 11 T cell receptor beta chains from one specimen sequenced in a study of Ad26.COV2.S vaccination and SARS-CoV-2 variants. The table came from immunoSEQ multiplex PCR; TCRdb's copy has only in-frame clones and leaves some out. The sample consists of nearly 95,000 clones, less than 85% of them appearing once. The sequencing used peripheral blood, collected after recovery from COVID-19. The origin of the receptors is a human donor who had recovered from COVID-19.

The gene calls are TRBV28 and TRBJ1-1, with D tentatively TRBD1 (5 bases). Trimming cost V 3 bases and J 6 bases, with 17 bases left between them. This CDR3 spans 15 amino acids. The V gene's germline CDR1 is MDHEN and CDR2 SYDVKM. The CDR3 coding sequence is TGTGCCAGCAGTTTTCATCCCGGGGGTAACGCTGAAGCTTTCTTT. It codes for CASSFHPGGNAEAFF.

The chain links TRBV7-2 to TRBJ1-1; the D is unclear. Germline CDR1 and CDR2: SGHTA and FQGNSA. The CDR3 consists of 15 residues. V shed 1 base and J shed 3 bases, with 12 bases lying between them. CDR3 DNA sequence: TGTGCCAGCAGCTTAGATCGTATGGAGTACACTGAAGCTTTCTTT. It specifies CASSLDRMEYTEAFF. The variable domain in full, with the rest retrieved from reference TRBV7-2 and TRBJ1-1, is GAGVSQSPSNKVTEKGKDVELRCDPISGHTALYWYRQSLGQGLEFLIYFQGNSAPDKSGLPSDRFSAERTGGSVSTLTIQRTQQEDSAVYLCASSLDRMEYTEAFFGQGTRLTVV.

The chain employs TRBV19 and TRBJ2-7, with 10 bases lining up with TRBD2. Germline assignment: CDR1 LNHDA and CDR2 SQIVND (reference sequence). V shed 5 bases and J 6 bases; nucleotides not matched to a gene: 7. The CDR3 contains 14 residues. The CDR3 DNA reads TGTGCCAGTAGTCCTAGCGGGAGAGGGAGCGAGCAGTACTTC. It is translated as CASSPSGRGSEQYF.

V and J are TRBV19 and TRBJ2-7; D may be TRBD2 (6 bases). The CDR3 runs 15 residues. Germline V gives CDR1 LNHDA, CDR2 SQIVND (reference sequence). The V and J ends lost 5 bases and 2 bases respectively, with 16 bases between them. The CDR3 here is CASSQERVAAYEQYF. DNA for the CDR3: TGTGCCAGTAGTCAGGAGCGGGTGGCGGCCTACGAGCAGTACTTC.

This clone was picked up many times. The chain couples TRBV28 to TRBJ2-3; 7 nucleotides match TRBD2. V shed 3 bases, J shed 3 bases, and the junction held 12 bases outside the gene matches. The germline V gene encodes CDR1 MDHEN and CDR2 SYDVKM. This CDR3 comprises 17 residues. The CDR3 loop reads CASSFFMRREQTDTQYF. For the CDR3, the DNA is TGTGCCAGCAGTTTTTTTATGAGGCGGGAGCAAACAGATACGCAGTATTTT.

This clone was picked up one time. This sequence joins TRBV28 and TRBJ2-2, with D hard to call. This CDR3 comprises 14 residues. Trimming took 0 bases from V and 7 from J, leaving 9 bases between them. The germline CDR1 and CDR2 sequences are MDHEN and SYDVKM. CDR3 residues: CASSLWGNDGELFF. As DNA, the CDR3 is TGTGCCAGCAGTTTATGGGGTAACGACGGGGAGCTGTTTTTT.

The chain links TRBV27 to TRBJ1-2; D perhaps matches TRBD1 (5 bases). V was cut by 3 bases and J by 2 bases, with 10 bases left in between. Germline CDR1 MNHEY, CDR2 SMNVEV (reference sequence). There are 14 residues in the CDR3. In DNA form, the CDR3 reads TGTGCCAGCAGTTTCGTAGCAGGGAACTATGGCTACACCTTC. It codes for CASSFVAGNYGYTF.

The chain combines TRBV5-4 with TRBJ2-1; 10 nucleotides line up with TRBD2. The junction had 11 bases not matched to a gene; V was cut back by 0 bases and J by 8 bases. CDR1 SGHNT and CDR2 YYREEE come from the germline V gene (reference sequence). This CDR3 region has 17 residues. DNA of the CDR3: TGTGCCAGCAGCTTGGGAACAAGCGGGAGGGCCTGGGATGAGCAGTTCTTC. Translation: CASSLGTSGRAWDEQFF.

The rearrangement links TRBV7-9 to TRBJ2-1; 13 bases agree with TRBD2. Trimming cost V 6 bases and J 7 bases; bases outside gene matches: 6. In germline, CDR1 is SEHNR, CDR2 FQNEAQ (reference sequence). This CDR3 spans 15 amino acids. CDR3 nucleotide sequence: TGTGCCAGCAGTTCGGGACTAGCGGGAACTAATGAGCAGTTCTTC. Protein product: CASSSGLAGTNEQFF.

The chain is built from TRBV7-9 and TRBJ2-7; 10 nucleotides agree with TRBD1. Germline CDR1 SEHNR, CDR2 FQNEAQ (reference sequence). There are 15 residues in the CDR3. V lost 1 base, J lost 2 bases, and 2 bases stayed unmatched. CDR3 coding DNA: TGTGCCAGCAGCTTAGAAGGGACAGGGGCCTACGAGCAGTACTTC. Encoded protein: CASSLEGTGAYEQYF.

This chain connects TRBV11-2 to TRBJ1-1; D not certain. Trimming pared 0 bases from V and 3 bases from J, leaving 5 bases between. Germline V gene lookup returns CDR1 SGHAT and CDR2 FQNNGV. This CDR3 has 13 amino acids. DNA of the CDR3: TGTGCCAGCAGCTTAGACTGGTACACTGAAGCTTTCTTT. Encoded protein: CASSLDWYTEAFF.